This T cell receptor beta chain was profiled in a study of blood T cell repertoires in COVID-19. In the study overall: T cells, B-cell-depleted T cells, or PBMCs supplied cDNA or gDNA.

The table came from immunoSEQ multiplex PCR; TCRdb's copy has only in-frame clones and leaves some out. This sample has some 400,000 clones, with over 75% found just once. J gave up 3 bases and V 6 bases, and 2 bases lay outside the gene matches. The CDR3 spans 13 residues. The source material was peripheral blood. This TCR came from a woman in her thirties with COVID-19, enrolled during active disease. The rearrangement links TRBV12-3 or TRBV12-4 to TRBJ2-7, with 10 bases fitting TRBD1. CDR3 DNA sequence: TGTGCCAGCAGGAGGACAGGGGGCTACGAGCAGTACTTC. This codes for CASRRTGGYEQYF.